This T cell receptor beta chain came from a study of radiation and T cells in renal cell carcinoma. The CDR3 consists of 13 residues. The V end lost 8 bases, the J end lost 3 bases, and 14 bases lay between the germline ends. Germline CDR1 MNHNS, CDR2 SASEGT. Time point: blood 4 weeks post-SBRT, at nephrectomy. The treatment: 15 Gy SBRT to primary tumor, nephrectomy 4 weeks later. Nephrectomy followed 15 Gy stereotactic body radiation by 4 weeks. Profiling relied on immunoSEQ multiplex PCR, and the TCRdb table lists in-frame clones only, not all of them. The profile shows approximately 170,000 clones, 88% of them singletons.

The V gene is TRBV6-1, the J gene TRBJ2-7, with D perhaps TRBD1 or TRBD2 (5 bases each). The sample consisted of blood, taken from a patient whose treatment included radiotherapy and nephrectomy. This TCR derives from a woman aged 50 to 65 with renal cell carcinoma. The CDR3 region is CASGWGDSYEQYF. CDR3 DNA: TGTGCCAGCGGATGGGGAGACAGCTACGAGCAGTACTTC.